This T cell receptor beta chain comes out of a study of T cells in Graves' hyperthyroidism and ophthalmopathy (dated by TCRdb to about 2019). Study-level background: Peripheral blood was collected at initial diagnosis, before any treatment. TCR V-J signatures able to tell the groups apart were searched for in a discovery cohort of 95 to 100 patients, of whom over 40 had Graves' ophthalmopathy and 57 had stable Graves' hyperthyroidism. Prospective prediction of ophthalmopathy was tested in an independent validation cohort consisting of some 19 hyperthyroidism patients and some 15 patients who later progressed to ophthalmopathy. The approximately 100 discovery patients were divided at random into training and test sets in a 7:3 ratio. Thyroid tissue and blood T-cell repertoires from about six Graves' hyperthyroidism patients were also compared in the study. Once sampling was done, hyperthyroidism patients were given methimazole at a starting dose of 30 mg daily, whereas ophthalmopathy patients were given high-dose intravenous methylprednisolone. The paper describes TCR Vbeta CDR3 sequencing of about 140 peripheral blood samples, made up of around 41 ophthalmopathy patients, approximately 76 hyperthyroidism patients and about 17 progressor patients. General findings and caveats noted by the study authors: No statistical method was used to fix the sample size in advance, and group allocation was not hidden from the investigators. Most expanded thyroid clonotypes (frequency above 0.001) were also detected in blood, a finding suggesting that blood repertoires may reflect thyroid immune responses. During validation, the model predicted progression to ophthalmopathy a median of approximately 7 months ahead of onset, with approximately 71% sensitivity and 72.22% specificity. A 13 V-J signature model separated ophthalmopathy from stable hyperthyroidism, with around 90% sensitivity and approximately 81% specificity in cross-validation and 80%/75% in testing.

This clonotype showed up many times. This receptor's antigen is unknown. Nothing much larger sits one base from this clone, and base qualities are not available. The TCR beta CDR3 regions were amplified from the RNA transcripts. For the first round of RT-PCR on the TCR CDR3, the HTBI primer set was used together with the Qiagen OneStep RT-PCR kit. A second multiplex PCR round built the libraries, followed by size selection and purification. Paired-end sequencing of the libraries was performed with 100 bp reads on an Illumina HiSeq2000. Per the original workflow: SOAPnuke was used to process the raw data, with reads discarded if the reads contained adapters or uncalled bases, had a mean Phred below 15, or lacked an exact constant-primer or identifier match. High-quality paired reads were merged using COPE v1.2.5, and each unique nucleotide sequence was defined as a clonotype. Clonotypes were aligned to IMGT TRBV, TRBD and TRBJ reference segments using MiTCR v1.1. The analysis was restricted to V-J combinations with a frequency above 0.0001, which together covered 99.2% of the repertoires. The TCS score was defined as F50 (clonal expansion) divided by E x V (chaos), with BLOSUM62-based TCRdist calculated between CDR3 peptides within each V-J. Welch's t-statistics and random forest reduced fewer than 600 V-J features to 10 to 15, which were used in a naive Bayes classifier (R e1071). TCRdb reprocessing: public reads trimmed at Q25 with fastp, clones called with MiXCR, in-frame beta chains kept. Each record represents a unique CDR3 protein, reported with the most common genes and DNA among its rows. TCRdb's processing, not the authors', yielded these V and J calls. Counted in this sample were 130,000 or so distinct CDR3 sequences; around 20% of them appeared once. The ten largest make up roughly 73% of the sample.

Hyperthyroidism patients were newly diagnosed, with disease duration under 2 months, and aged 18 to 65 years. Any patient with an uncontrolled infection, another autoimmune disease, pregnancy or lactation was excluded. Diagnoses relied on clinical symptoms, serum thyroxine and TRAb, thyroid ultrasound and orbital computed tomography. Blood from progressor patients was collected at the time of first diagnosis with hyperthyroidism, before any ophthalmopathy symptoms had appeared. PBMCs were separated from under 11 ml of fresh peripheral blood using Ficoll-Paque density gradient centrifugation. Progressor patients were initially diagnosed with Graves' hyperthyroidism and developed ophthalmopathy during follow-up. Total RNA was extracted with Trizol reagent, and quality was checked on an Agilent 2100 Bioanalyzer. The sample consisted of blood. The sequence was obtained from a woman between 50 and 59 years old with Graves' hyperthyroidism that later progressed to Graves' ophthalmopathy.

The base sequence is TGTGCCAGCAGCTTAGATCCCGCAGGGGACACTGAAGCTTTCTTT. Its coded protein is CASSLDPAGDTEAFF. Recombination connected TRBV11-2 to TRBJ1-1; possibly the D gene is TRBD1, per 6 matching bases. The germline ends are 11 bases apart after V is trimmed by 0 bases and J by 3 bases. Including the terminal cysteine and phenylalanine, the CDR3 comprises 15 residues. Only CDR3 DNA is held: 45 bases, read in frame from base 1. Taken from the germline V gene, the CDR1 and CDR2 loops are SGHAT and FQNNGV.